Given below is one T cell receptor (beta chain) in context. The antigen remains unidentified. CDR1 SGHAT and CDR2 FQNNGV come from the germline V gene. V was trimmed by 1 base and J by 2 bases, leaving 14 bases between them. CDR3 length equals 16 residues. TCRdb itself ran the reads through MiXCR, one entry per CDR3 protein. The sample carries around 43,000 distinct CDR3 sequences, 20% to 25% recorded once. This specimen comes from a study of T cell repertoires in cytomegalovirus infection. Looking at the study overall: Evidence of both CMV infection and a matching HLA type came from public TCR beta signatures.

Study-wide results and caveats: Cumulative frequency of public TCR beta families picked out carriers of CMV plus the relevant HLA. The ex vivo response was dominated by HLA-C-restricted CMV-specific TCR beta clonotypes.

The V call is TRBV11-2, the J call TRBJ2-5; D possibly uses TRBD1 or TRBD2 (5 bases each). The sample consisted of PBMCs, sequenced either directly or after in vitro stimulation (not recorded which). The source of this sequence is a human donor in good health (CMV status not recorded). Some clones in this sample may be carry-over from other donors' samples. As DNA, the CDR3 is TGTGCCAGCAGCTTAGGTGGGGGAGAAGGGCAAGAGACCCAGTACTTC. Its protein product is CASSLGGGEGQETQYF.